This T cell receptor beta chain appears in the sequencing data of a study of blood T cells in healthy people across ages. Study-level findings and limits: Greater diversity and more naive CD4+ cells were seen in long-lived donors than in aged donors. As age increased, TCR beta diversity per million T cells fell in a roughly linear fashion. Unsorted PBMCs prevented conclusive naive versus antigen-experienced comparison. Percentage of naive T cells showed a strong correlation with TCR beta diversity.

This clonotype has only a few counts. No antigen is known for it. A second about 6 to 11 cycle PCR used barcoded and J-beta primers. One entry per CDR3 protein results from TCRdb running MiXCR on the 5' RACE reads. In the table there are 700,000 or so distinct CDR3 sequences, roughly 41% of which are singletons. Trimming removed 0 bases from V and 2 bases from J; junction bases left unmatched: 4. Germline CDR1 and CDR2: SGHKS and YYEKEE (reference sequence). The CDR3 spans 15 residues. Input material: blood. The origin of this receptor is a man older than 75 in good health. The genes are TRBV5-5 and TRBJ2-5; TRBD1 matches 7 bases. For the CDR3, the DNA is TGTGCCAGCAGCTTGGCGGGACAGTCACAAGAGACCCAGTACTTC. Its translation is CASSLAGQSQETQYF.